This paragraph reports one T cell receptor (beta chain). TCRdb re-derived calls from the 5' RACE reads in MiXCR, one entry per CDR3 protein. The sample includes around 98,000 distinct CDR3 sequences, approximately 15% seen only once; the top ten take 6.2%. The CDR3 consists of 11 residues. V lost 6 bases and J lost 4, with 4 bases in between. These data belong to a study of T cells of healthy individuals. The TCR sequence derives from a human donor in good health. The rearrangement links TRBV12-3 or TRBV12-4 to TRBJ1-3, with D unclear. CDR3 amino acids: CASRKGNTIYF. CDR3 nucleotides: TGTGCCAGCAGAAAGGGAAACACCATATATTTT.